This passage covers 20 T cell receptor beta chains from one sample sequenced in a study of monozygotic twins with inflammatory bowel disease. Following a re-call of the 5' RACE reads, TCRdb has one entry per CDR3 protein and lacks DNA. The sample spans about 380,000 distinct CDR3 sequences; the ten largest clones claim 2.6%. The material sequenced was blood. The receptors shown here come from a human donor with ulcerative colitis or Crohn's disease, or a healthy co-twin of an affected twin (not recorded which).

The chain joins TRBV6-4 to TRBJ2-1; TCRdb's D call, TRBD2, is unchecked because there is no DNA. The CDR3 length is 14 residues. Germline values: CDR1 MRHNA, CDR2 SNTAGT. The CDR3 loop is CASSDGSDYNEQFF.

The chain employs TRBV5-1 and TRBJ2-7; TCRdb designates TRBD1, a call that cannot be tested without DNA. The CDR3 totals 15 residues. Germline V gives CDR1 SGHRS, CDR2 YFSETQ. CDR3 sequence: CASRLGAEIAYEQYF.

The rearrangement links TRBV30 to TRBJ2-7; TCRdb designates TRBD2, a call that cannot be tested without DNA. The CDR3 covers 12 residues. Per germline, CDR1 GTSNPN and CDR2 SVGIG (reference sequence). This CDR3 is CAFRGVSYEQYF.

This chain's CDR3 is CASSLGDSVSEQFF. The rearrangement joins TRBV7-6 to TRBJ2-1; no DNA is available, so the TRBD2 call from TCRdb remains unchecked. This CDR3 region has 14 residues. The V gene's germline CDR1 is SGHVS and CDR2 FNYEAQ.

The chain links TRBV7-2 to TRBJ2-5. CDR1 SGHTA and CDR2 FQGNSA come from the germline V gene. The CDR3 runs to 14 residues. The CDR3 is CASSLGVNQETQYF.

The V and J genes are TRBV9 and TRBJ1-2; TCRdb indicates TRBD1, and absent DNA this call remains unverified. The CDR3 runs to 15 residues. Germline CDR1 and CDR2: SGDLS and YYNGEE. The chain's CDR3 is CASSERQGNNYGYTF.

The chain combines TRBV7-9 with TRBJ2-5. The germline V gene encodes CDR1 SEHNR and CDR2 FQNEAQ (reference sequence). This CDR3 region has 17 residues. CDR3 sequence reads: CASSPDPSQETQETQYF.

The rearrangement links TRBV6-2 or TRBV6-3 to TRBJ2-7; TCRdb lists TRBD1, though no DNA is available to test this call. Germline values: CDR1 MNHEY, CDR2 SVGEGT. The length of the CDR3 is 15 residues. CDR3 loop: CASNYGGTGSYEQYF.

The V gene is TRBV12-3 or TRBV12-4, the J gene TRBJ1-6. The CDR3 has 13 amino acids. The CDR3 reads CASSFDEVSPLHF.

The chain recombines TRBV29-1 with TRBJ2-7; as DNA is missing, the TRBD2 call by TCRdb cannot be tested. CDR3 size: 15 residues. The germline CDR1 and CDR2 sequences are SQVTM and ANQGSEA. The CDR3 sequence: CSVAGYSGGSYEQYF.

This sequence joins TRBV7-9 and TRBJ1-2; TCRdb calls TRBD1, which cannot be checked without DNA. CDR1 and CDR2 (germline): SEHNR, FQNEAQ (reference sequence). The CDR3 has 16 amino acids. The CDR3 is CASSPRQGQGSYGYTF.

The chain is built from TRBV5-5 and TRBJ2-2; TCRdb's assignment of TRBD1 cannot be checked, as there is no DNA. Looked up from germline, CDR1 is SGHKS and CDR2 is YYEKEE (reference sequence). This CDR3 is built from 15 residues. The CDR3 protein is CASSRDRDVAGELFF. The full variable domain, with the rest looked up from reference TRBV5-5 and TRBJ2-2, is DAGVTQSPTHLIKTRGQQVTLRCSPISGHKSVSWYQQVLGQGPQFIFQYYEKEERGRGNFPDRFSARQFPNYSSELNVNALLLGDSALYLCASSRDRDVAGELFFGEGSRLTVL.

V and J are TRBV20-1 and TRBJ2-7; TCRdb's assignment of TRBD1 cannot be checked, as there is no DNA. CDR1 and CDR2 (germline): DFQATT, SNEGSKA (reference sequence). The CDR3 extends over 15 amino acids. The chain's CDR3 is CSARDGGIVSTEQYF.

The chain joins TRBV7-2 to TRBJ2-1. Looked up from germline, CDR1 is SGHTA and CDR2 is FQGNSA. CDR3 length equals 14 residues. CDR3 sequence: CASSLQDTYNEQFF.

The chain is built from TRBV24-1 and TRBJ2-6. The CDR3 runs to 17 residues. The V gene's germline CDR1 is KGHDR and CDR2 SFDVKD. The CDR3 sequence: CATSDFWSDSGANVLTF.

The chain's CDR3 is CSARDGTAQETQYF. The gene calls are TRBV20-1 and TRBJ2-5; TCRdb calls TRBD1, which cannot be checked without DNA. Germline V gene lookup returns CDR1 DFQATT and CDR2 SNEGSKA (reference sequence). CDR3 length: 14 amino acids.

CDR3 amino acids: CSARVGAFYSNQPQHF. The chain combines TRBV20-1 with TRBJ1-5. The germline CDR1 and CDR2 sequences are DFQATT and SNEGSKA (reference sequence). CDR3 length: 16 residues.

J is TRBJ2-3 and V is TRBV5-1; absent DNA, TCRdb's TRBD2 call cannot be checked. The CDR3 length is 15 residues. Per germline, CDR1 SGHRS and CDR2 YFSETQ. CDR3 in amino acids: CASSLAVAGGDTQYF.

V and J are TRBV9 and TRBJ2-6; as DNA is missing, the TRBD2 call by TCRdb cannot be tested. Germline assignment: CDR1 SGDLS and CDR2 YYNGEE. This CDR3 has 19 amino acids. The CDR3 sequence: CASSVGPAGGLSGANVLTF.

J is TRBJ2-7 and V is TRBV5-6; TCRdb calls TRBD1, which cannot be checked without DNA. CDR1 and CDR2 (germline): SGHDT, YYEEEE. CDR3 length equals 12 residues. The CDR3 protein is CASGTGAPVQYF. The full variable domain, its missing parts supplied by reference TRBV5-6 and TRBJ2-7, is DAGVTQSPTHLIKTRGQQVTLRCSPKSGHDTVSWYQQALGQGPQFIFQYYEEEERQRGNFPDRFSGHQFPNYSSELNVNALLLGDSALYLCASGTGAPVQYFGPGTRLTVT.